These 10 T cell receptor beta chains were sequenced from one sample in a study of neurological immune-mediated disorders. TCRdb re-called the 5' RACE reads through MiXCR, storing one row per CDR3 protein. Of about 18,000 distinct CDR3 sequences in the sample, 11% to 15% were seen once. Input material: CD4+ T cells from blood. These receptors all come from a woman aged 55-75 years with HTLV-1-associated myelopathy (HAM/TSP).

This clonotype was recorded many times. The V gene is TRBV5-1, the J gene TRBJ1-1; D not certain. Germline V gene lookup returns CDR1 SGHRS and CDR2 YFSETQ. The CDR3 has 14 residues. With 0 bases removed from V and 2 bases from J, the gap between germline ends came to 8 bases. CDR3 sequence: CASSLALGNTEAFF. The DNA of the CDR3 is TGCGCCAGCAGCTTGGCTCTGGGCAACACTGAAGCTTTCTTT.

This clonotype was counted a few times. V usage is TRBV19 and J usage is TRBJ2-7, with TRBD1 matching 10 bases. CDR3 length equals 16 residues. Germline V gene sequence: CDR1 LNHDA, CDR2 SQIVND (reference sequence). Trimming cost V 9 bases and J 0 bases; bases outside gene matches: 11. The CDR3, as DNA: TGTGCCAGCAGAAGTCCCGGACAGGGGGGCTCCTACGAGCAGTACTTC. Amino acid sequence: CASRSPGQGGSYEQYF.

This clonotype was seen repeatedly, ten times or more. The chain employs TRBV4-3 and TRBJ1-2; 11 bases align to TRBD1. The V segment lost 2 bases and the J segment 5 bases; nucleotides outside the gene matches: 4. The germline V gene has CDR1 LGHNA and CDR2 YSLEER. CDR3 length: 15 amino acids. Written as DNA, the CDR3 is TGCGCCAGCAGCCAATCCGGGACAGGGGGGTATGGCTACACCTTC. Amino acids: CASSQSGTGGYGYTF.

This clonotype was seen many times. The chain uses TRBV7-2 and TRBJ1-5; D gene unclear. The CDR3 contains 14 residues. In germline, CDR1 is SGHTA, CDR2 FQGNSA. V lost 1 base to trimming and J lost 7 bases, with 11 bases between them. As DNA, the CDR3 is TGTGCCAGCAGCTTAGATGGGTCCTGGCAGCCCCAGCATTTT. This gives the protein CASSLDGSWQPQHF.

The chain employs TRBV14 and TRBJ2-2, with unresolved D. Germline CDR1 reads SGHDN; CDR2 reads FVKESK. Trimming pared 8 bases from V and 3 bases from J, leaving 4 bases between. This CDR3 region has 11 residues. Here the CDR3 DNA reads TGTGCCAGCGGGGACACCGGGGAGCTGTTTTTT. Protein product: CASGDTGELFF.

This clonotype was detected ten times or more. The chain combines TRBV20-1 with TRBJ2-1, with 7 positions matching TRBD2. J lost 0 bases, V lost 6 bases, and 5 bases had no gene match. Germline loops: CDR1 DFQATT, CDR2 SNEGSKA (reference sequence). This CDR3 region has 14 residues. The chain's CDR3 is CSAAPSGSYNEQFF. The CDR3 DNA reads as TGCAGTGCGGCCCCTAGCGGCTCCTACAATGAGCAGTTCTTC.

This sequence joins TRBV19 and TRBJ1-1; TRBD1 agrees at 11 bases. With 3 bases clipped from V and 1 base from J, the junction kept 7 bases outside the gene matches. CDR3 length: 17 residues. From germline, CDR1 is LNHDA and CDR2 SQIVND (reference sequence). The CDR3 nucleotides read TGTGCCAGTAGTATTCTACCGGGACAGGGGGGGAACACTGAAGCTTTCTTT. Residues: CASSILPGQGGNTEAFF.

This clonotype came up many times. This rearrangement joins TRBV7-2 to TRBJ1-6; 10 bases line up with TRBD1. The CDR3 totals 16 residues. With 5 bases clipped from V and 7 bases from J, the junction kept 8 bases outside the gene matches. Germline lookup yields CDR1 SGHTA and CDR2 FQGNSA. CDR3 protein: CASSPDGTGVNSPLHF. DNA for the CDR3: TGTGCCAGCAGCCCGGACGGGACAGGGGTAAATTCACCCCTCCACTTT. The full variable domain, in which reference TRBV7-2 and TRBJ1-6 provide the parts outside the CDR3, is GAGVSQSPSNKVTEKGKDVELRCDPISGHTALYWYRQSLGQGLEFLIYFQGNSAPDKSGLPSDRFSAERTGGSVSTLTIQRTQQEDSAVYLCASSPDGTGVNSPLHFGNGTRLTVT.

This clonotype came up a few times. The J gene is TRBJ1-2, the V gene TRBV10-2; unclear D gene. This CDR3 spans 15 amino acids. Trimming left V 6 bases short and J 3 bases short, with 17 bases between. In germline, CDR1 is WSHSY, CDR2 SAAADI. The DNA of the CDR3 is TGCGCCAGCAGCTCCTCCCCCCAGATCTACTATGGCTACACCTTC. It is translated as CASSSSPQIYYGYTF.

At least ten counts were recorded for this clonotype. The rearrangement links TRBV5-1 to TRBJ1-4; possible D gene TRBD1, 6 bases. The CDR3 runs 15 residues. Germline-derived CDR1 and CDR2 are SGHRS and YFSETQ. V was pared by 3 bases and J by 6 bases, with 15 bases between. The CDR3 coding sequence is TGCGCCAGCAGCTCACCGATGGCAGGGGATGAAAAACTGTTTTTT. Encoded protein: CASSSPMAGDEKLFF.